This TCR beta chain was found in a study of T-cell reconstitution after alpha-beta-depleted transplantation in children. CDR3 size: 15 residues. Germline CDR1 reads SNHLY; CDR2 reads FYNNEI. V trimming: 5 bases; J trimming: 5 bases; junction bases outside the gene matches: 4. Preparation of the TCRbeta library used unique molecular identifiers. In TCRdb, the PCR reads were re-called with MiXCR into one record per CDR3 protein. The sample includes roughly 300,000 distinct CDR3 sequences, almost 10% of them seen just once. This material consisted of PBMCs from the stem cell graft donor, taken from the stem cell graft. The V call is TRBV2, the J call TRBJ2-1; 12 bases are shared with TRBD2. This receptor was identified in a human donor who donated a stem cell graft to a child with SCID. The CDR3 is CASSRGLAGNNEQFF. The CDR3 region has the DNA TGTGCCAGCAGTCGCGGACTAGCGGGGAACAATGAGCAGTTCTTC.